These 23 T cell receptor beta chains were all obtained from the same sample, sequenced in a study of T-cell reconstitution after alpha-beta-depleted transplantation in children. Unique molecular identifiers tagged the TCRbeta library. Via MiXCR, TCRdb re-called the PCR reads, giving one row per CDR3 protein. The sample includes hundreds of thousands of distinct CDR3 sequences, roughly 23% of them seen just once. The sequences come from PBMCs, mostly from graft donor cells, collected 360 days after TCRalphabeta/CD19-depleted stem cell transplant. Source of these receptors: a boy under two years old who had a stem cell transplant for acute myeloid leukemia, so the T cells may come from the graft donor.

The sample holds a few counts of this clonotype. The rearrangement uses TRBV29-1 and TRBJ2-3; possibly TRBD1 for D (6 bases). From germline, CDR1 is SQVTM and CDR2 ANQGSEA. CDR3 length: 13 amino acids. V was clipped by 7 bases and J by 1 base, with 12 bases between them. The CDR3 protein is CSAGTRGTDTQYF. CDR3 DNA sequence: TGCAGCGCCGGGACAAGGGGCACAGATACGCAGTATTTT.

This clonotype was detected many times. J is TRBJ2-1 and V is TRBV6-5; TRBD1 aligns across 8 bases. This CDR3 has 15 residues. The V gene's germline CDR1 is MNHEY and CDR2 SVGAGI. V lost 6 bases and J lost 4; bases outside the gene matches: 8. The chain's CDR3 is CASRTDRGSYNEQFF. CDR3 nucleotide sequence: TGTGCCAGCAGAACCGACAGGGGTAGTTACAATGAGCAGTTCTTC.

This clonotype was observed many times. This chain joins TRBV6-5 and TRBJ2-6, with a tentative D call TRBD2 (6 bases). Germline CDR1 is MNHEY and CDR2 is SVGAGI. The CDR3 spans 14 residues. V dropped 10 bases and J dropped 0 bases, with 10 bases sitting between them. In DNA, the CDR3 is TGTGCCACCTACGGGAGCTCTGGGGCCAACGTCCTGACTTTC. Its protein product is CATYGSSGANVLTF.

This clonotype came up a few times. The CDR3 bases are TGTGCCAGCAGGGATCGGACAGGGAGCTCCTACAATGAGCAGTTCTTC. This sequence encodes CASRDRTGSSYNEQFF. The V gene is TRBV6-1, the J gene TRBJ2-1; TRBD1 matches 8 bases. The junction had 7 bases not matched to a gene; V was cut back by 6 bases and J by 0 bases. The CDR3 runs to 16 residues. Germline values: CDR1 MNHNS, CDR2 SASEGT.

This clonotype was counted a few times. The chain recombines TRBV7-9 with TRBJ2-3, with D unresolved. Germline lookup yields CDR1 SEHNR and CDR2 FQNEAQ (reference sequence). V shed 2 bases and J shed 3 bases, with 9 bases lying between them. The CDR3 length is 14 residues. The CDR3 here is CASSLLVQTDTQYF. The CDR3 nucleotides are TGTGCCAGCAGCTTACTGGTCCAGACAGATACGCAGTATTTT.

This clonotype has more than one count but fewer than ten. The chain couples TRBV29-1 to TRBJ2-5; D call uncertain. The CDR3 runs 14 residues. The germline V gene has CDR1 SQVTM and CDR2 ANQGSEA. The ends were cut back, 4 bases at V and 1 base at J, with 13 bases in the middle. The CDR3 coding sequence is TGCAGCGTTGCCCCGACAAGGCCCCAAGAGACCCAGTACTTC. Translation gives CSVAPTRPQETQYF. The whole variable domain, remainder taken from reference TRBV29-1 and TRBJ2-5, is SAVISQKPSRDICQRGTSLTIQCQVDSQVTMMFWYRQQPGQSLTLIATANQGSEATYESGFVIDKFPISRPNLTFSTLTVSNMSPEDSSIYLCSVAPTRPQETQYFGPGTRLLVL.

The chain uses TRBV27 and TRBJ2-4, with D possibly called TRBD1 or TRBD2 (7 bases each). The CDR3 runs to 17 residues. Trimming took off 5 bases at V and 0 bases at J, with 17 bases between the two ends. The germline gives CDR1 MNHEY, CDR2 SMNVEV (reference sequence). The CDR3 spells CASSTTGEGLAKNIQYF. The CDR3 DNA follows: TGTGCCAGCAGTACCACAGGGGAGGGGTTAGCCAAAAACATTCAGTACTTC.

This clonotype was seen at least ten times. This rearrangement joins TRBV20-1 to TRBJ2-1; perhaps D is TRBD1 or TRBD2 (6 bases each). This CDR3 has 16 residues. Germline CDR1 DFQATT, CDR2 SNEGSKA (reference sequence). V was trimmed by 5 bases and J by 5 bases, leaving 22 bases between them. The CDR3 sequence: CSASTLRGTRHNEQFF. The DNA for the CDR3 is TGCAGTGCTTCGACCCTAAGGGGGACTCGGCACAATGAGCAGTTCTTC.

This sequence joins TRBV7-9 and TRBJ2-2; D not certain. V was trimmed by 6 bases and J by 6 bases, leaving 14 bases between them. CDR1 is SEHNR and CDR2 is FQNEAQ in the germline V gene (reference sequence). The CDR3 contains 14 residues. CDR3 sequence (DNA): TGTGCCAGCAGAAGGCCTCGGGCTTCCGGGGAGCTGTTTTTT. It translates to CASRRPRASGELFF.

This clonotype was observed at least ten times. This chain connects TRBV7-2 to TRBJ2-7; D tentatively fits TRBD1 or TRBD2 (7 bases each). V was cut by 7 bases and J by 6 bases, with 19 bases left in between. This CDR3 spans 14 amino acids. The V gene's germline CDR1 is SGHTA and CDR2 FQGNSA. CDR3 sequence reads: CASTKGGGLPEQYF. CDR3 bases: TGTGCCAGCACGAAGGGAGGGGGCCTTCCCGAGCAGTACTTC.

This clonotype has a handful of counts. The V gene is TRBV20-1, the J gene TRBJ1-1; D is undetermined. This CDR3 comprises 12 residues. Germline V gene data show CDR1 as DFQATT and CDR2 as SNEGSKA (reference sequence). The V end lost 1 base, the J end lost 7 bases, and 10 bases lay between the germline ends. The CDR3, as DNA: TGCAGTGCTAGAGCGGGAGTTAGTGAAGCTTTCTTT. This codes for CSARAGVSEAFF.

The V call is TRBV7-9, the J call TRBJ1-1; D gene uncertain. The CDR3 length is 15 residues. CDR1 and CDR2 from the germline V gene are SEHNR and FQNEAQ (reference sequence). The germline V and J ends were trimmed by 3 bases and 1 base, with 12 bases remaining between them. DNA of the CDR3: TGTGCCAGCAGCTTGAAGCGGGCCACGAACACTGAAGCTTTCTTT. Protein sequence: CASSLKRATNTEAFF.

The chain has TRBV25-1 and TRBJ1-1, with D possibly TRBD1 on 5 matching bases. The CDR3 runs to 15 residues. Germline lookup yields CDR1 MGHDK and CDR2 SYGVNS. Trimming took 5 bases from V and 4 from J, leaving 17 bases between them. The CDR3 region has the DNA TGTGCCAGCAGTCCCCAAGGCGCAGGGATCACTGAAGCTTTCTTT. This sequence encodes CASSPQGAGITEAFF.

The chain's CDR3 is CATSRAPGQVVVDREQYV. The CDR3 DNA follows: TGTGCCACCAGCAGGGCCCCGGGACAGGTCGTTGTGGATAGGGAGCAGTACGTC. J is TRBJ2-7 and V is TRBV15; 8 bases are a match to TRBD1. V gave up 3 bases and J gave up 7 bases; unmatched junction bases: 20. Looked up from germline, CDR1 is LNHNV and CDR2 is YYDKDF (reference sequence). The CDR3 runs to 18 residues.

Comment on this clonotype: It may be a read error: a sequence one base away is much more abundant. The chain couples TRBV20-1 to TRBJ2-4, with D tentatively TRBD2 (5 bases). This CDR3 region has 10 residues. Per the germline V gene, CDR1 is DFQATT and CDR2 is SNEGSKA (reference sequence). The CDR3 nucleotides read TGCCCCTGCGGGAAAAACATTCAGTACTTC. The encoded protein is CPCGKNIQYF.

Written as DNA, the CDR3 is TGTGCCAGCAGTTACTTCTCGACAGGGGGTTCCGGGGAGCTGTTTTTT. This codes for CASSYFSTGGSGELFF. The rearrangement links TRBV6-5 to TRBJ2-2, with 9 bases aligning to TRBD1. The germline V gene has CDR1 MNHEY and CDR2 SVGAGI. The length of the CDR3 is 16 residues. Trimming removed 1 base from V and 6 bases from J; junction bases left unmatched: 6.

The V and J genes are TRBV20-1 and TRBJ1-1; TRBD1 is a possible D gene (6 bases). The ends were cut back, 6 bases at V and 0 bases at J, with 14 bases in the middle. CDR1 is DFQATT and CDR2 is SNEGSKA in the germline V gene (reference sequence). CDR3 length: 14 amino acids. The CDR3, as DNA: TGCAGTGCCCCACCGGGACACTTGAACACTGAAGCTTTCTTT. Protein product: CSAPPGHLNTEAFF.

The J gene is TRBJ1-1, the V gene TRBV18, with 7 bases that match TRBD1. This CDR3 spans 14 amino acids. Looked up from germline, CDR1 is KGHSH and CDR2 is LQKENI. J was trimmed by 5 bases and V by 4 bases; bases with no gene match: 7. As DNA, the CDR3 is TGTGCCAGCTCACGACAGGGTATCAGGACTGAAGCTTTCTTT. Its translation: CASSRQGIRTEAFF.

The rearrangement joins TRBV5-6 to TRBJ2-3; 12 bases map to TRBD2. Looked up from germline, CDR1 is SGHDT and CDR2 is YYEEEE. The length of the CDR3 is 17 residues. The V segment lost 1 base and the J segment 8 bases; nucleotides outside the gene matches: 11. The CDR3 sequence is CASSLYSVLAGGITQYF. In DNA form, the CDR3 reads TGTGCCAGCAGCTTGTATTCTGTCCTAGCGGGGGGGATTACGCAGTATTTT.

This chain links TRBV30 with TRBJ1-4; tentatively, D is TRBD1 (6 bases). The CDR3 sequence is 14 residues long. The V end lost 5 bases, the J end lost 4 bases, and 14 bases lay between the germline ends. Germline CDR1 and CDR2: GTSNPN and SVGIG (reference sequence). CDR3 protein: CAWEKTGDNEKLFF. CDR3 coding DNA: TGTGCCTGGGAGAAGACAGGAGATAATGAAAAACTGTTTTTT.

The chain is built from TRBV12-3 or TRBV12-4 and TRBJ2-7; TRBD2 matches 8 bases. V lost 7 bases and J lost 3; bases outside the gene matches: 8. This CDR3 comprises 14 residues. The CDR3 here is CASKSSGGSYEQYF. DNA of the CDR3: TGTGCCAGCAAGAGCAGCGGGGGAAGCTACGAGCAGTACTTC.

The sample holds many counts of this clonotype. V gene TRBV9 combines with J gene TRBJ2-3; 10 nucleotides match TRBD1. The CDR3 loop spans 16 amino acids. Germline V gives CDR1 SGDLS, CDR2 YYNGEE. The ends lost 4 bases at V and 3 bases at J; junction bases unmatched: 8. The CDR3 sequence is CASSPRTGGSTDTQYF. In nucleotides, the CDR3 is TGTGCCAGCAGCCCGCGGACAGGGGGAAGTACAGATACGCAGTATTTT.

This clonotype has a count of ten or more. The V call is TRBV5-1, the J call TRBJ2-2, with D unresolved. Germline V CDR1 and CDR2: SGHRS, YFSETQ. The CDR3 totals 13 residues. V was clipped by 7 bases and J by 6 bases, with 13 bases between them. The CDR3, as DNA: TGCGCCAGCGGATTTTTTGGCCCCGGGGAGCTGTTTTTT. Translating it yields CASGFFGPGELFF.